Below, 5 T cell receptor beta chains from the same sample are listed, as sequenced in a study of neurological immune-mediated disorders. Noted time point: technical triplicate 2. TCRdb fed the 5' RACE reads into MiXCR, producing one record per CDR3 protein. The sample carries about 59,000 distinct CDR3 sequences, about 25% recorded once. The sequenced material came from PBMCs. These receptor sequences come from a man in his 60s with HTLV-1-associated myelopathy (HAM/TSP).

The chain couples TRBV7-6 to TRBJ2-5; 7 nucleotides line up with TRBD1. This CDR3 has 14 residues. Per the germline V gene, CDR1 is SGHVS and CDR2 is FNYEAQ. The J segment lost 5 bases and the V segment lost 1 base, leaving 4 bases of the junction unmatched. For the CDR3, the DNA is TGTGCCAGCAGCTTAGTAACAGGGGTGGAGACCCAGTACTTC. It is translated as CASSLVTGVETQYF.

This clonotype was found many times. CDR3 sequence: CSARKPGQENHNYGYTF. The CDR3 DNA sequence: TGCAGTGCTCGCAAACCGGGACAGGAGAATCATAACTATGGCTACACCTTC. The chain joins TRBV20-1 to TRBJ1-2, with 8 bases lining up with TRBD1. The CDR3 contains 17 residues. Germline loops: CDR1 DFQATT, CDR2 SNEGSKA (reference sequence). V dropped 5 bases and J dropped 1; count of bases not matched to a gene: 15.

The chain employs TRBV20-1 and TRBJ1-5; 9 bases agree with TRBD1. TRBJ2-3 explains the end of the DNA better; the J call may be wrong. The CDR3 is 16 amino acids. Germline loops: CDR1 DFQATT, CDR2 SNEGSKA (reference sequence). The CDR3 loop is CSARDARTGVNQPQYF. DNA for the CDR3: TGCAGTGCTAGAGATGCCAGGACAGGGGTTAATCAGCCCCAGTATTTT.

This clonotype was observed at least ten times. The V gene is TRBV7-8, the J gene TRBJ2-7, with 9 bases aligning to TRBD2. CDR3 length: 18 residues. J gave up 7 bases and V 1 base, and 17 bases lay outside the gene matches. Germline lookup yields CDR1 SGHVS and CDR2 FQNEAQ. The CDR3 loop is CASSLGTSSGRSLVEQYF. CDR3 nucleotides: TGTGCCAGCAGCTTAGGTACATCCAGCGGGAGGTCCTTAGTGGAGCAGTACTTC. Based on the CDR3 plus reference TRBV7-8 and TRBJ2-7, the full variable domain is GAGVSQSPRYKVAKRGQDVALRCDPISGHVSLFWYQQALGQGPEFLTYFQNEAQLDKSGLPSDRFFAERPEGSVSTLKIQRTQQEDSAVYLCASSLGTSSGRSLVEQYFGPGTRLTVT.

The chain is built from TRBV29-1 and TRBJ2-1; no reliable D call. V lost 3 bases to trimming and J lost 15 bases, with 15 bases between them. This CDR3 region has 11 residues. CDR1 and CDR2 (germline): SQVTM, ANQGSEA. This CDR3 reads CSVDTQVVLFF. CDR3 nucleotide sequence: TGCAGCGTTGATACCCAGGTAGTGCTGTTCTTC.